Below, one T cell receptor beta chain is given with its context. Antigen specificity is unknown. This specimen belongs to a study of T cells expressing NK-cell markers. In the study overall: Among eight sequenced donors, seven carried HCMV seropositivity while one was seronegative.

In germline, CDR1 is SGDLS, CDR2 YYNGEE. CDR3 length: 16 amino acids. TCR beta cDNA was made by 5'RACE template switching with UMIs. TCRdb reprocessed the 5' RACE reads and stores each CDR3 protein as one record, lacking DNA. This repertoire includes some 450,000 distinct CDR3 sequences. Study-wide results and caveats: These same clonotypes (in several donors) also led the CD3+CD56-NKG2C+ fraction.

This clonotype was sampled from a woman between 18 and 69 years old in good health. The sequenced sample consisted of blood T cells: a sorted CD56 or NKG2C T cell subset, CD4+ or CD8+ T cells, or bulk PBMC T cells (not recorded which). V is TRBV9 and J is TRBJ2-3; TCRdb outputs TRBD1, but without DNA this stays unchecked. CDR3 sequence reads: CASSVLAGEAIDTQYF.